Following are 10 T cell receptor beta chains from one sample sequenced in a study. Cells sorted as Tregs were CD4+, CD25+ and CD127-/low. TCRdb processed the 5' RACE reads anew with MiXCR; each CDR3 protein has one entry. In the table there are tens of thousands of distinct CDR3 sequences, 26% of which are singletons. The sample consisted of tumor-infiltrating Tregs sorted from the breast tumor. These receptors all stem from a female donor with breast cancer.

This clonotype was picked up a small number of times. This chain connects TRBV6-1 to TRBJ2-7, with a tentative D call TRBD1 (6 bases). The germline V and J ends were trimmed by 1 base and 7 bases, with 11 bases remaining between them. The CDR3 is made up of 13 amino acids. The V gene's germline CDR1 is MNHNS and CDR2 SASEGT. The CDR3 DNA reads TGTGCCAGCAGTGAAGGTTGGGGGCTAGAGCAGTACTTC. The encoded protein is CASSEGWGLEQYF.

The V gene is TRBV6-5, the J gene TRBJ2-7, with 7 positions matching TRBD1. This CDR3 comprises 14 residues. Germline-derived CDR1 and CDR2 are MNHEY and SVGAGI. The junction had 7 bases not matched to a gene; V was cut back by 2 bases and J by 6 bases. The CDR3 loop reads CASSYIQGPSEQYF. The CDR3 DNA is TGTGCCAGCAGTTACATACAGGGGCCCAGCGAGCAGTACTTC.

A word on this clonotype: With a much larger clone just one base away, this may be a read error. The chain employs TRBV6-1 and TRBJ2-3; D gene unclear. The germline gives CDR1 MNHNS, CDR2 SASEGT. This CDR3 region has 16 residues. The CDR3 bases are TGTGCCAGCGGTGAAGCCCCAGCCGCCGGAGCAGATACGCAGTATTTT. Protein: CASGEAPAAGADTQYF.

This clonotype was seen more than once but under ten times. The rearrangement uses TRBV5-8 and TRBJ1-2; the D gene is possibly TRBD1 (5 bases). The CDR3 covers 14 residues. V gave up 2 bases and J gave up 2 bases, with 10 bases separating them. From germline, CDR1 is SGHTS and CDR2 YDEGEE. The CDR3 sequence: CASSFRDGNYGYTF. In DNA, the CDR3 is TGTGCCAGCAGCTTCCGGGACGGCAACTATGGCTACACCTTC.

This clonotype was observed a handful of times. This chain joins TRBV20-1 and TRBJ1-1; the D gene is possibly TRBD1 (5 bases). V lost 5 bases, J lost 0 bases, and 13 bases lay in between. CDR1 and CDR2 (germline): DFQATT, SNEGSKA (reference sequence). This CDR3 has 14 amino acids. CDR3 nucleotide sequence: TGCAGTGCTGCCCCGACAGTAATGAACACTGAAGCTTTCTTT. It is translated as CSAAPTVMNTEAFF.

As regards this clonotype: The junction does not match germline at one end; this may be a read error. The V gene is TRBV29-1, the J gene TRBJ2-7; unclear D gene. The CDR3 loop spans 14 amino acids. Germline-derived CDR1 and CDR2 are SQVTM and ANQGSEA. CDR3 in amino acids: CGVYQPTSSYEQYF. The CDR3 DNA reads TGCGGCGTCTATCAACCGACGAGCTCCTACGAGCAGTACTTC.

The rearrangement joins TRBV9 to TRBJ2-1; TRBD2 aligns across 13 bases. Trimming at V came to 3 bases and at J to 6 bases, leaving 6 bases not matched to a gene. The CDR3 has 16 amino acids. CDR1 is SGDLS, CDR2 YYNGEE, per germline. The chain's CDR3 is CASSGGLAGLLNEQFF. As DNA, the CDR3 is TGTGCCAGCAGCGGGGGACTAGCGGGATTACTCAATGAGCAGTTCTTC.

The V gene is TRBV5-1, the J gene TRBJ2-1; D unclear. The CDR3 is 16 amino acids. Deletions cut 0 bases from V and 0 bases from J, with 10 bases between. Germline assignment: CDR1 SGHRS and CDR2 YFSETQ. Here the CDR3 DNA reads TGCGCCAGCAGCTTGGACCCCACAAGCTCCTACAATGAGCAGTTCTTC. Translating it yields CASSLDPTSSYNEQFF.

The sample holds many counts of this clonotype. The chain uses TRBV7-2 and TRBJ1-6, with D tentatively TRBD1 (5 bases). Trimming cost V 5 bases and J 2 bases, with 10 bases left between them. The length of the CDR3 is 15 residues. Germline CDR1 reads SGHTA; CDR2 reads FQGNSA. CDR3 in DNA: TGTGCCAGCAGCCGGGAGGGGACCTATAATTCACCCCTCCACTTT. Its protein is CASSREGTYNSPLHF.

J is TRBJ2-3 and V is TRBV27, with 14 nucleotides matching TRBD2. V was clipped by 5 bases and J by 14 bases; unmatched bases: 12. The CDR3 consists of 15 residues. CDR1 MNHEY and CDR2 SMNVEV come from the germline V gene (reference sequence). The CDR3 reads CASSRGLAGGPSLYF. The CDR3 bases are TGTGCCAGCAGTCGAGGACTAGCGGGAGGACCCAGTCTGTATTTT.